These 30 T cell receptor beta chains were all obtained from the same sample, sequenced in a study. Via MiXCR, TCRdb re-called the 5' RACE reads, giving one row per CDR3 protein. The sample consists of roughly 56,000 distinct CDR3 sequences, almost 30% of them appearing once. The material sequenced was tumor-infiltrating naive CD4+ T cells sorted from the breast tumor. The subset was: naive CD4+ T cells, CD4+CD45RA+CD25-. These receptors originate from a female donor with breast cancer.

The V call is TRBV28, the J call TRBJ2-7; D not resolved. The germline V gene has CDR1 MDHEN and CDR2 SYDVKM. The CDR3 has 14 residues. The germline V and J ends were trimmed by 3 bases and 2 bases, with 11 bases remaining between them. The CDR3 DNA sequence: TGTGCCAGCAGTTTTGGGGTTAGAACCTACGAGCAGTACTTC. Its protein product is CASSFGVRTYEQYF.

The chain couples TRBV2 to TRBJ2-1, with D perhaps TRBD1 or TRBD2 (5 bases each). The ends were cut back, 3 bases at V and 0 bases at J, with 12 bases in the middle. In germline, CDR1 is SNHLY, CDR2 FYNNEI. The CDR3 runs to 16 residues. The CDR3 DNA reads as TGTGCCAGCAGTGAGAGGGGAGCGAGCTCCTACAATGAGCAGTTCTTC. Translation gives CASSERGASSYNEQFF.

This chain uses TRBV20-1 with TRBJ2-3; unclear D gene. Germline CDR1 and CDR2: DFQATT and SNEGSKA (reference sequence). V gave up 4 bases and J gave up 2 bases, with 10 bases separating them. CDR3 length equals 13 residues. The chain's CDR3 is CSAIGWDTDTQYF. Written as DNA, the CDR3 is TGCAGTGCTATAGGTTGGGACACAGATACGCAGTATTTT.

The gene calls are TRBV2 and TRBJ1-5; no clear D gene. This CDR3 comprises 12 residues. Germline CDR1 is SNHLY and CDR2 is FYNNEI. V was shortened by 8 bases and J by 7 bases, with 12 bases between the two germline ends. CDR3 in amino acids: CASDSYGQPQHF. CDR3 in DNA: TGTGCCAGCGATAGCTATGGGCAGCCCCAGCATTTT. Full variable domain (outside the CDR3, taken from reference TRBV2 and TRBJ1-5): EPEVTQTPSHQVTQMGQEVILRCVPISNHLYFYWYRQILGQKVEFLVSFYNNEISEKSEIFDDQFSVERPDGSNFTLKIRSTKLEDSAMYFCASDSYGQPQHFGDGTRLSIL.

The chain couples TRBV5-1 to TRBJ1-2; D may be TRBD1 (5 bases). The germline CDR1 and CDR2 sequences are SGHRS and YFSETQ. The CDR3 loop spans 14 amino acids. V was trimmed by 5 bases and J by 4 bases, leaving 15 bases between them. The CDR3 bases are TGCGCCAGCAGACAGGCAACAACCACCTATGGCTACACCTTC. This encodes CASRQATTTYGYTF. Complete variable domain (other parts from reference TRBV5-1 and TRBJ1-2): KAGVTQTPRYLIKTRGQQVTLSCSPISGHRSVSWYQQTPGQGLQFLFEYFSETQRNKGNFPGRFSGRQFSNSRSEMNVSTLELGDSALYLCASRQATTTYGYTFGSGTRLTVV.

The V call is TRBV5-6, the J call TRBJ2-7; D call uncertain. This CDR3 contains 13 residues. V shed 0 bases and J shed 6 bases, with 10 bases lying between them. Germline V CDR1 and CDR2: SGHDT, YYEEEE. CDR3 amino acids: CASSLGSDGEQYF. CDR3 nucleotides: TGTGCCAGCAGCTTGGGTTCAGACGGCGAGCAGTACTTC.

The V call is TRBV5-1, the J call TRBJ1-2, with TRBD1 as a possible D gene (5 bases). CDR1 is SGHRS and CDR2 is YFSETQ in the germline V gene. Trimming took off 4 bases at V and 4 bases at J, with 8 bases between the two ends. This CDR3 contains 12 residues. The CDR3 spells CASSPGTYGYTF. The CDR3 DNA follows: TGCGCCAGCAGCCCGGGGACCTATGGCTACACCTTC.

The genes are TRBV20-1 and TRBJ2-3; D possibly corresponds to TRBD2 (6 bases). CDR1 and CDR2 (germline): DFQATT, SNEGSKA (reference sequence). The CDR3 length is 13 residues. V dropped 6 bases and J dropped 4 bases, with 14 bases sitting between them. CDR3 in amino acids: CSAEGGEADTQYF. The CDR3 region has the DNA TGCAGTGCGGAAGGAGGGGAGGCAGATACGCAGTATTTT.

The V and J genes are TRBV4-2 and TRBJ1-5, with D possibly matching TRBD1 (5 bases). The CDR3 sequence is 14 residues long. With 0 bases removed from V and 7 bases from J, the gap between germline ends came to 10 bases. From germline, CDR1 is LGHNA and CDR2 YNFKEQ. The CDR3 nucleotides read TGTGCCAGCAGCCAAGACAGGGAGGGCCAGCCCCAGCATTTT. It specifies CASSQDREGQPQHF.

Concerning this clonotype: This may stem from a read error, because a much larger clone lies one nucleotide away. V and J are TRBV28 and TRBJ1-5, with D tentatively TRBD1 (5 bases). The CDR3 spans 13 residues. Germline CDR1 reads MDHEN; CDR2 reads SYDVKM. CDR3 nucleotides: TGTGCCAGCAGTACCCCAGGGAAGCAGCCCCGGCATTTT. It translates to CASSTPGKQPRHF.

The V gene is TRBV7-2, the J gene TRBJ1-5; D possibly corresponds to TRBD1 (5 bases). Germline V gene lookup returns CDR1 SGHTA and CDR2 FQGNSA. The CDR3 contains 17 residues. Trimming took 2 bases from V and 4 from J, leaving 18 bases between them. Here the CDR3 DNA reads TGTGCCAGCAGCTTACGACGCACCGGGGCATATAATCAGCCCCAGCATTTT. Encoded protein: CASSLRRTGAYNQPQHF.

As for this clonotype: The junction shows a germline mismatch at one end, possibly a read error. The chain has TRBV6-1 and TRBJ1-2; the D gene is possibly TRBD1 (6 bases). Germline-derived CDR1 and CDR2 are MNHNS and SASEGT. This CDR3 region has 11 residues. The CDR3 region has the DNA TGTGCCAACTTACCCGGGACATTATTCGCCTTC. Encoded protein: CANLPGTLFAF.

This clonotype was recorded many times. V usage is TRBV4-1 and J usage is TRBJ1-2; possibly TRBD1 for D (5 bases). Germline CDR1 and CDR2: MGHRA and YSYEKL. The V end lost 0 bases, the J end lost 8 bases, and 19 bases lay between the germline ends. This CDR3 region has 16 residues. The CDR3 DNA reads as TGCGCCAGCAGCCAAGATCTGGAACAGGCCTTTAGGGGCTACACCTTC. Its protein is CASSQDLEQAFRGYTF.

The chain carries TRBV27 and TRBJ2-1; 8 nucleotides align to TRBD2. The CDR3 totals 15 residues. V was pared by 7 bases and J by 0 bases, with 5 bases of the junction left unmatched. Germline CDR1 is MNHEY and CDR2 is SMNVEV (reference sequence). The DNA for the CDR3 is TGTGCCAGCACCGATAGCGGGGCCTCCTACAATGAGCAGTTCTTC. It translates to CASTDSGASYNEQFF.

The chain carries TRBV20-1 and TRBJ2-5; D is unclear. V was trimmed by 0 bases and J by 10 bases, leaving 15 bases between them. The CDR3 sequence is 13 residues long. Germline CDR1 DFQATT, CDR2 SNEGSKA (reference sequence). CDR3 protein: CSARETSPLVQYF. The CDR3 DNA follows: TGCAGTGCTAGAGAGACAAGCCCCCTGGTCCAGTACTTC.

The chain carries TRBV12-3 or TRBV12-4 and TRBJ1-5; tentatively, D is TRBD1 (5 bases). The ends were cut back, 6 bases at V and 3 bases at J, with 12 bases in the middle. CDR3 length: 14 amino acids. CDR3 nucleotide sequence: TGTGCCAGCAGACGGGACGGTGACAATCAGCCCCAGCATTTT. Its protein is CASRRDGDNQPQHF.

The chain has TRBV28 and TRBJ2-7; D not resolved. Germline CDR1 is MDHEN and CDR2 is SYDVKM. Trimming left V 7 bases short and J 0 bases short, with 13 bases between. This CDR3 is built from 14 residues. For the CDR3, the DNA is TGTGCCAGCACTAGTACTCATACCTCCTACGAGCAGTACTTC. Protein sequence: CASTSTHTSYEQYF.

This chain links TRBV20-1 with TRBJ1-2, with 7 nucleotides matching TRBD1. Germline loops: CDR1 DFQATT, CDR2 SNEGSKA (reference sequence). The CDR3 extends over 13 amino acids. The V and J ends lost 6 bases and 4 bases, in that order; junction bases with no gene match: 8. In DNA form, the CDR3 reads TGCAGTGCACCGGACAGGTCCAGCTATGGCTACACCTTC. It is translated as CSAPDRSSYGYTF.

In its sample, this clonotype was seen a few times. The CDR3 nucleotides are TGTGCCAGCAGCCCGAGGACAGGTTCCTACGAGCAGTACTTC. Amino acids: CASSPRTGSYEQYF. This rearrangement joins TRBV7-8 to TRBJ2-7, with 7 bases fitting TRBD1. The V segment lost 5 bases and the J segment 1 base; nucleotides outside the gene matches: 5. The CDR3 contains 14 residues. Germline loops: CDR1 SGHVS, CDR2 FQNEAQ.

This chain links TRBV6-2 or TRBV6-3 with TRBJ2-3; 8 bases are shared with TRBD2. The CDR3 is 16 amino acids. Germline CDR1 reads MNHEY; CDR2 reads SVGEGT. J gave up 2 bases and V 6 bases, and 10 bases lay outside the gene matches. CDR3 amino acids: CASSPSEAGDTDTQYF. The CDR3, as DNA: TGTGCCAGCAGCCCCTCGGAAGCGGGGGACACAGATACGCAGTATTTT.

The rearrangement uses TRBV12-3 or TRBV12-4 and TRBJ2-2; D is possibly TRBD1 (5 bases). The CDR3 covers 13 residues. The V and J ends lost 6 bases and 1 base respectively, with 6 bases between them. The DNA for the CDR3 is TGTGCCAGCAGCACAGGGAACACCGGGGAGCTGTTTTTT. Translation gives CASSTGNTGELFF.

A note on this clonotype: Likely a read error: the CDR3 ends without its conserved phenylalanine or tryptophan. The rearrangement uses TRBV29-1 and TRBJ1-4; 7 positions match TRBD1. The CDR3 spans 15 residues. V lost 0 bases and J lost 8; bases outside the gene matches: 9. Germline assignment: CDR1 SQVTM and CDR2 ANQGSEA. The DNA of the CDR3 is TGCAGCGTTGAAGATAGGGGGCAGATAAGGGAAAAACTGTTTCTT. Translated, it gives CSVEDRGQIREKLFL.

The sample holds a few counts of this clonotype. The V call is TRBV3-1, the J call TRBJ2-7, with 12 nucleotides matching TRBD2. Losses at the gene ends were 2 bases for V and 7 bases for J; bases not matched to a gene: 6. This CDR3 spans 15 amino acids. Per germline, CDR1 LGHDT and CDR2 YNNKEL (reference sequence). The CDR3 bases are TGTGCCAGCAGCCAATTACCGGGACTAGCGGGTGAGCAGTACTTC. This encodes CASSQLPGLAGEQYF.

This clonotype was found many times. This chain uses TRBV20-1 with TRBJ1-1; D is ambiguous. The CDR3 sequence is 12 residues long. Germline V lookup: CDR1 DFQATT, CDR2 SNEGSKA (reference sequence). Trimming took off 5 bases at V and 1 base at J, with 8 bases between the two ends. CDR3 DNA: TGCAGTGCTGACTTTGGGAACACTGAAGCTTTCTTT. This codes for CSADFGNTEAFF.

This clonotype has a handful of counts. A much more abundant neighbour one base away suggests this may be a read error. The CDR3 does not close with the conserved phenylalanine or tryptophan, likely indicating a read error. The chain has TRBV6-6 and TRBJ2-3, with 7 bases that match TRBD2. Unmatched junction bases numbered 2, after V lost 10 bases and J lost 4 bases. Germline values: CDR1 MNHNY, CDR2 SVGAGI (reference sequence). The CDR3 length is 11 residues. The CDR3 loop is CATRGADTQYL. DNA for the CDR3: TGTGCCACCCGGGGGGCAGATACGCAGTATCTT.

This clonotype was counted ten times or more. This sequence joins TRBV4-1 and TRBJ2-2; 14 bases agree with TRBD2. Trimming cost V 1 base and J 7 bases; bases outside gene matches: 11. This CDR3 is built from 19 residues. Germline CDR1 is MGHRA and CDR2 is YSYEKL. The DNA for the CDR3 is TGCGCCAGCAGCCAAGTCATCGGGACTAGCGGGAGTAAGATCGGGGAGCTGTTTTTT. It yields the protein CASSQVIGTSGSKIGELFF.

Remarks on this clonotype: It may be a read error: a sequence one base away is much more abundant. The CDR3 carries no conserved terminal phenylalanine or tryptophan, so it likely arises from a read error. CDR3 in amino acids: CASSEAGLPLHL. In DNA, the CDR3 is TGTGCCAGCAGCGAAGCAGGGCTACCCCTCCACTTG. The chain employs TRBV12-3 or TRBV12-4 and TRBJ1-6; D is perhaps TRBD1 (5 bases). The CDR3 runs to 12 residues. Trimming cost V 6 bases and J 12 bases, with 12 bases left between them.

V usage is TRBV18 and J usage is TRBJ2-3; the match to TRBD1 covers 9 bases. Losses at the gene ends were 2 bases for V and 7 bases for J; bases not matched to a gene: 7. Germline loops: CDR1 KGHSH, CDR2 LQKENI. There are 15 residues in the CDR3. The chain's CDR3 is CASSPGGQGGYTQYF. The CDR3 nucleotides read TGTGCCAGCTCACCAGGGGGACAGGGTGGATATACGCAGTATTTT. Full variable domain (remainder filled in from reference TRBV18 and TRBJ2-3): NAGVMQNPRHLVRRRGQEARLRCSPMKGHSHVYWYRQLPEEGLKFMVYLQKENIIDESGMPKERFSAEFPKEGPSILRIQQVVRGDSAAYFCASSPGGQGGYTQYFGPGTRLTVL.

As regards this clonotype: A read error may account for a junction end that differs from germline. This chain uses TRBV7-7 with TRBJ2-1; D may be TRBD2 (5 bases). Germline lookup yields CDR1 SSHAT and CDR2 FNYEAQ (reference sequence). The CDR3 totals 12 residues. For the CDR3, the DNA is TGCTGCGGACTCCTCGGATACAATGAGCAGTTCTTC. Translating it yields CCGLLGYNEQFF.

This clonotype came up a few times. This rearrangement joins TRBV4-2 to TRBJ2-7; 9 bases align to TRBD1. V lost 2 bases to trimming and J lost 5 bases; unmatched junction nucleotides: 10. Germline V gene sequence: CDR1 LGHNA, CDR2 YNFKEQ. The CDR3 covers 16 residues. This CDR3 is CASSQTTGTGRNEQYF. CDR3 coding DNA: TGTGCCAGCAGCCAAACCACCGGGACAGGGAGGAACGAGCAGTACTTC.